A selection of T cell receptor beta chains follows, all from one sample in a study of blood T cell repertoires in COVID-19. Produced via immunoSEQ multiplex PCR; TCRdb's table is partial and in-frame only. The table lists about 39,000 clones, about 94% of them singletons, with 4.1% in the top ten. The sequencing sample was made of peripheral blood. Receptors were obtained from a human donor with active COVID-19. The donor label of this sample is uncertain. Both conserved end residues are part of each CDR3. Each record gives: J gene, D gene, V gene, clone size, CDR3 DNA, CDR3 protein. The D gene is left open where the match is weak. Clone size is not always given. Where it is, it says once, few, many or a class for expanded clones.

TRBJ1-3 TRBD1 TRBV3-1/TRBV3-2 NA TGTGCCAGCAGCCAAAGCGGGACAGGGAGCTCTGGAAACACCATATATTTT CASSQSGTGSSGNTIYF
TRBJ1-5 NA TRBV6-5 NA TGTGCCAGCAGTCTTGGACAGACGAATCAGCCCCAGCATTTT CASSLGQTNQPQHF
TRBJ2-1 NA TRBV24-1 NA TGTGCCACCAGTGATTTCCCCCGGGTTAATGAGCAGTTCTTC CATSDFPRVNEQFF
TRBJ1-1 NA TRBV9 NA TGTGCCAGCGCAGCTACGGGTCGAGGCACTGAAGCTTTCTTT CASAATGRGTEAFF
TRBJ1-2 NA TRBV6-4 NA TGTGCCAGCAGTGACTGGCCAGAATATGGCTACACCTTC CASSDWPEYGYTF
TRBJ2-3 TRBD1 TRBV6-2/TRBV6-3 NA TGTGCCAGCAGTATGGGGACAGGAAAAACAGATACGCAGTATTTT CASSMGTGKTDTQYF
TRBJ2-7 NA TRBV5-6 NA TGTGCCAGCAGCTTGGTTCCAGGGCAGGGGCGCGAGCAGTACTTC CASSLVPGQGREQYF
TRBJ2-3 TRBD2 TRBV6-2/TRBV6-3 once TGTGCCAGCAGCCTAGCGGGGGGGCTCACAGATACGCAGTATTTT CASSLAGGLTDTQYF
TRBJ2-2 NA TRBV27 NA TGTGCCAGCAGTTTTGGCCCGAACACCGGGGAGCTGTTTTTT CASSFGPNTGELFF
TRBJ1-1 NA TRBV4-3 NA TGCGCCAGCAGCCAAGATCCCAACAGGAACACTGAAGCTTTCTTT CASSQDPNRNTEAFF
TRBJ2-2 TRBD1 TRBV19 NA TGTGCCAGTACACGGGACAGGGGAAACACCGGGGAGCTGTTTTTT CASTRDRGNTGELFF
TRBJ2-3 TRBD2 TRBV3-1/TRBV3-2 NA TGTGCCAGCAGCCAAGGCTCTAGCGGGCCGCGGGTGGATACGCAGTATTTT CASSQGSSGPRVDTQYF